These T cell receptor beta chains were read from a single sample in a study of control samples from healthy donors and cancer patients. Using immunoSEQ multiplex PCR, the repertoire was profiled, and TCRdb retains in-frame clones only, with some absent. The data show 25,000 to 30,000 clones, 85% to 90% seen once. The sequencing input was PBMCs. These receptor sequences come from a woman aged 40 to 50 with lung cancer. The CDR3 runs from the conserved cysteine through the conserved F or W. D genes are given only for firm matches. The size field is filled for only some rows; it gives once, few, many or a size class.

CDR3nt: TGCGCCAGCAGCCGGGGAGTAGCGGGGGTCTACGAGCAGTACTTC
CDR3aa: CASSRGVAGVYEQYF
j_gene: TRBJ2-7
abundance: .
d_gene: TRBD2
v_gene: TRBV4-3

CDR3nt: TGTGCCAGTAGACCCAGGGACTCCAGCTCCTACGAGCAGTACTTC
CDR3aa: CASRPRDSSSYEQYF
j_gene: TRBJ2-7
abundance: .
d_gene: .
v_gene: TRBV19

CDR3nt: TGTGCCAGCAGCCTCCTCGGTGAATATGGCTACACCTTC
CDR3aa: CASSLLGEYGYTF
j_gene: TRBJ1-2
abundance: .
d_gene: .
v_gene: TRBV28

CDR3nt: TGTGCCAGTAGTGGTACTGAGACCCAGTACTTC
CDR3aa: CASSGTETQYF
j_gene: TRBJ2-5
abundance: .
d_gene: .
v_gene: TRBV19

CDR3nt: TGTGCCTGGAGTGAGGCCACATTGGGGGATGGCTACACCTTC
CDR3aa: CAWSEATLGDGYTF
j_gene: TRBJ1-2
abundance: .
d_gene: .
v_gene: TRBV30

CDR3nt: TGCGCCAGCAGCTTGATTCAGGGGGCGCGCACCGGGGAGCTGTTTTTT
CDR3aa: CASSLIQGARTGELFF
j_gene: TRBJ2-2
abundance: .
d_gene: TRBD1
v_gene: TRBV5-1

CDR3nt: TGTGCCACCAGCAGCGACGAGGGACTAGCGCTGTACGAGCAGTACTTC
CDR3aa: CATSSDEGLALYEQYF
j_gene: TRBJ2-7
abundance: .
d_gene: TRBD2
v_gene: TRBV15

CDR3nt: TGCGCCAGCAGCCCGGGAGGGGGTTTCTATGGCTACACCTTC
CDR3aa: CASSPGGGFYGYTF
j_gene: TRBJ1-2
abundance: .
d_gene: .
v_gene: TRBV5-1

CDR3nt: TGTGCCATCAGTGACCCTAGGGGAAGGGTAGACACCGGGGAGCTGTTTTTT
CDR3aa: CAISDPRGRVDTGELFF
j_gene: TRBJ2-2
abundance: .
d_gene: .
v_gene: TRBV10-3

CDR3nt: TGTGCCAGCCGGCCCAGGAGCTCCTACGAGCAGTACTTC
CDR3aa: CASRPRSSYEQYF
j_gene: TRBJ2-7
abundance: .
d_gene: .
v_gene: TRBV2

CDR3nt: TGTGCCAGCCGATTGCGGACAGCCGATAGCAATCAGCCCCAGCATTTT
CDR3aa: CASRLRTADSNQPQHF
j_gene: TRBJ1-5
abundance: once
d_gene: .
v_gene: TRBV19

CDR3nt: TGTGCCAGCCTAGACGACAGGGTCAGGCAGACCCAGTACTTC
CDR3aa: CASLDDRVRQTQYF
j_gene: TRBJ2-5
abundance: .
d_gene: TRBD1
v_gene: TRBV11-2

CDR3nt: TGTGCCAGCAGCTTCGTATCGGGGGGCTACGAGCAGTACTTC
CDR3aa: CASSFVSGGYEQYF
j_gene: TRBJ2-7
abundance: .
d_gene: TRBD2
v_gene: TRBV7-9

CDR3nt: TGCGCCAGCAGCTTGTCGGTCGGGGGGGTATTCAATGAGCAGTTCTTC
CDR3aa: CASSLSVGGVFNEQFF
j_gene: TRBJ2-1
abundance: .
d_gene: TRBD2
v_gene: TRBV5-1

CDR3nt: TGTGCCAGCAGCCGGGACAGGTGGAATTCACCCCTCCACTTT
CDR3aa: CASSRDRWNSPLHF
j_gene: TRBJ1-6
abundance: .
d_gene: TRBD1
v_gene: TRBV3-1/TRBV3-2

CDR3nt: TGTGCCAGCAGCCAAGGAGGGGGGCGGGGTGAAAAACTGTTTTTT
CDR3aa: CASSQGGGRGEKLFF
j_gene: TRBJ1-4
abundance: .
d_gene: .
v_gene: TRBV14

CDR3nt: TGTGCCTGGAGTCTCCTGACTAGCGGGGTTGGAGATACGCAGTATTTT
CDR3aa: CAWSLLTSGVGDTQYF
j_gene: TRBJ2-3
abundance: .
d_gene: TRBD2
v_gene: TRBV30

CDR3nt: TGTGCCAGCAGCATGCCACTAGCGGGGAACACCGGGGAGCTGTTTTTT
CDR3aa: CASSMPLAGNTGELFF
j_gene: TRBJ2-2
abundance: .
d_gene: TRBD2
v_gene: TRBV7-9

CDR3nt: TGTGCCAGCAGCCTCGAGGACAGGGCTGGGGAGCTGTTTTTT
CDR3aa: CASSLEDRAGELFF
j_gene: TRBJ2-2
abundance: .
d_gene: TRBD1
v_gene: TRBV7-2

CDR3nt: TGCGCCAGCAGCTTGGGACCAACTAATGAAAAACTGTTTTTT
CDR3aa: CASSLGPTNEKLFF
j_gene: TRBJ1-4
abundance: .
d_gene: .
v_gene: TRBV5-1

CDR3nt: TGTGCCAGTACGGGAGGGGGCGATCAGCCCCAGCATTTT
CDR3aa: CASTGGGDQPQHF
j_gene: TRBJ1-5
abundance: .
d_gene: TRBD1
v_gene: TRBV7-9

CDR3nt: TGTGCCAGCAGGACGGGACAGTTCTCGTCCACGACCCAGTACTTC
CDR3aa: CASRTGQFSSTTQYF
j_gene: TRBJ2-5
abundance: few
d_gene: TRBD1
v_gene: TRBV2

CDR3nt: TGTGCCAGCAGAGCGGACAGGGAGTCCGGGGAGCTGTTTTTT
CDR3aa: CASRADRESGELFF
j_gene: TRBJ2-2
abundance: .
d_gene: TRBD1
v_gene: TRBV6-5

CDR3nt: TGTGCCAGCAGACAATGGGGGGGCGAGAACACTGAAGCTTTCTTT
CDR3aa: CASRQWGGENTEAFF
j_gene: TRBJ1-1
abundance: .
d_gene: .
v_gene: TRBV6-6

CDR3nt: TGCGCCAGCAGCTTGGAGGTTACCCATCAGTTCTTC
CDR3aa: CASSLEVTHQFF
j_gene: TRBJ2-1
abundance: .
d_gene: .
v_gene: TRBV5-1

CDR3nt: TGTGACGGGTGGCAGAAAGAGACCCAGTACTTC
CDR3aa: CDGWQKETQYF
j_gene: TRBJ2-5
abundance: .
d_gene: .
v_gene: TRBV9

CDR3nt: TGTGCCAGCAGCTTTGGAATGAACACTGAAGCTTTCTTT
CDR3aa: CASSFGMNTEAFF
j_gene: TRBJ1-1
abundance: .
d_gene: .
v_gene: TRBV7-2

CDR3nt: TGTGCCACCAGCAGAGATAAAGTGGGGGAGCAGTACTTC
CDR3aa: CATSRDKVGEQYF
j_gene: TRBJ2-7
abundance: .
d_gene: .
v_gene: TRBV15

CDR3nt: TGTGCCAGCAGCCCCCTCGGGTCGGTGGTCGGATCCTCCTATAATTCACCCCTCCACTTT
CDR3aa: CASSPLGSVVGSSYNSPLHF
j_gene: TRBJ1-6
abundance: .
d_gene: .
v_gene: TRBV4-2

CDR3nt: TGTGCCAGCAGTGTATTCGGAACCAACACTGAAGCTTTCTTT
CDR3aa: CASSVFGTNTEAFF
j_gene: TRBJ1-1
abundance: .
d_gene: .
v_gene: TRBV27

CDR3nt: TGCGCCAGCAGCCAAGGAGGGAATGGCTACACCTTC
CDR3aa: CASSQGGNGYTF
j_gene: TRBJ1-2
abundance: .
d_gene: .
v_gene: TRBV4-1

CDR3nt: TGTGCCAGTAGTCGCTTCTCGGGGGACACCCCCTTGAACACTGAAGCTTTCTTT
CDR3aa: CASSRFSGDTPLNTEAFF
j_gene: TRBJ1-1
abundance: .
d_gene: .
v_gene: TRBV19

CDR3nt: TGTGCCTGGAGTGGACCCCCAGGACATGAAAAACTGTTTTTT
CDR3aa: CAWSGPPGHEKLFF
j_gene: TRBJ1-4
abundance: .
d_gene: .
v_gene: TRBV30

CDR3nt: TGTGCCAGCAGTTCAGGGGCAGCCCCGAACACCGGGGAGCTGTTTTTT
CDR3aa: CASSSGAAPNTGELFF
j_gene: TRBJ2-2
abundance: .
d_gene: .
v_gene: TRBV28

CDR3nt: TGTGCCAGCAGCTTAGGTGGCCAGGGCCCCTACGAGCAGTACTTC
CDR3aa: CASSLGGQGPYEQYF
j_gene: TRBJ2-7
abundance: .
d_gene: .
v_gene: TRBV7-6